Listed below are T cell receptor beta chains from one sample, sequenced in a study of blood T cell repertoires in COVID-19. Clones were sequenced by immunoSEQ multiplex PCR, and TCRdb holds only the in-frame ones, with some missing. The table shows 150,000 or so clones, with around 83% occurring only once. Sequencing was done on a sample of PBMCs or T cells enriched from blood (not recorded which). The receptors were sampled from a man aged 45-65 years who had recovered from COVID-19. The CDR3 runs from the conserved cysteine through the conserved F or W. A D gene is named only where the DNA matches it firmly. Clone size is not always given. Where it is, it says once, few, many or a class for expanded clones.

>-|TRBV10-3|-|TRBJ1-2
CAISEKGDSYGYTF
TGTGCCATCAGTGAAAAGGGGGATAGCTATGGCTACACCTTC
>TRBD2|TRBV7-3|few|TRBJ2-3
CASSFRGGAADTQYF
TGTGCCAGCAGCTTTCGCGGGGGGGCGGCAGATACGCAGTATTTT
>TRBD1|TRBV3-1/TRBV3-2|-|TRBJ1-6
CASSQDSGTGGNSPLHF
TGTGCCAGCAGCCAAGATTCCGGGACAGGGGGTAATTCACCCCTCCACTTT
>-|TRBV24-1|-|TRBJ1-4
CATSDLPGSGNEKLFF
TGTGCCACCAGTGATTTGCCCGGGTCGGGTAATGAAAAACTGTTTTTT
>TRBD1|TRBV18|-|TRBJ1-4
CASSPRQGPKLFF
TGTGCCAGCTCACCCCGACAGGGACCAAAACTGTTTTTT
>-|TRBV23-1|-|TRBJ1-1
CASSQGPVAAPESVNTEAFF
TGCGCCAGCAGTCAAGGCCCTGTAGCTGCCCCGGAATCAGTAAACACTGAAGCTTTCTTT
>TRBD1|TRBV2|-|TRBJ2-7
CASRPGTVAYEQYF
TGTGCCAGCAGACCCGGGACAGTCGCCTACGAGCAGTACTTC
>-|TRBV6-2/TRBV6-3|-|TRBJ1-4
CASSSGWREATNEKLFF
TGTGCCAGCAGCTCAGGCTGGAGGGAAGCAACTAATGAAAAACTGTTTTTT
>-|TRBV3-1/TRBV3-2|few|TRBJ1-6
CASSQTVREPLHF
TGTGCCAGCAGCCAGACAGTCAGAGAACCCCTCCACTTT
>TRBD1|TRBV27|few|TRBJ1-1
CASRSAGTENTEAFF
TGTGCCAGCAGAAGCGCCGGGACAGAGAACACTGAAGCTTTCTTT
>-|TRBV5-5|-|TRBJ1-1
CASSTSRATMNTEAFF
TGTGCCAGCAGCACAAGCAGGGCCACTATGAACACTGAAGCTTTCTTT
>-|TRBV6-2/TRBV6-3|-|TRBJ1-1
CASSLVNTEAFF
TGTGCCAGCAGCCTCGTGAACACTGAAGCTTTCTTT
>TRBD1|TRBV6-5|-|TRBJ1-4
CASRPGQDEKLFF
TGTGCCAGCAGACCCGGACAGGACGAAAAACTGTTTTTT
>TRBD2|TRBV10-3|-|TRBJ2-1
CAISERVSGGAYDEQFF
TGTGCCATCAGTGAGAGGGTTAGCGGGGGGGCATATGATGAGCAGTTCTTC
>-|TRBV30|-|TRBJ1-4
CAWSVSGLGATNEKLFF
TGTGCCTGGAGTGTATCCGGGTTAGGAGCAACTAATGAAAAACTGTTTTTT
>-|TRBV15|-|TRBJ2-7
CATSRGDSYEQYF
TGTGCCACCAGCAGGGGAGACTCCTACGAGCAGTACTTC
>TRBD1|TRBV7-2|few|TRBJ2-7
CASSLIWDRAHEQYF
TGTGCCAGCAGCTTAATTTGGGACAGGGCCCACGAGCAGTACTTC
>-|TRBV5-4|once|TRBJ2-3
CASSRTGGSDTQYF
TGTGCCAGCAGCCGGACTGGGGGGTCAGATACGCAGTATTTT
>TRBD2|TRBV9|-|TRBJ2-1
CASSVSGTSGLYEQFF
TGTGCCAGCAGCGTATCCGGGACTAGCGGTTTATACGAGCAGTTCTTC
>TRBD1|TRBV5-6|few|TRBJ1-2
CASSHDRGYHYGYTF
TGTGCCAGCAGCCATGACAGGGGATATCACTATGGCTACACCTTC
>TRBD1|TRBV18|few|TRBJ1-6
CASSPGTGDSPLHF
TGTGCCAGCTCACCCGGGACAGGGGATTCACCCCTCCACTTT
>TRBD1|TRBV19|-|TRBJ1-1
CASMGTVLSEAFF
TGTGCCAGTATGGGGACAGTACTTTCTGAAGCTTTCTTT
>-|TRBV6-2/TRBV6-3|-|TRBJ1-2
CASSYTAARGYTF
TGTGCCAGCAGTTACACCGCCGCGCGGGGCTACACCTTC
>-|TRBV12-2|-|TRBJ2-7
CASRLGGSGGATYEQYF
TGTGCAAGTCGCTTAGGAGGTAGCGGGGGGGCAACCTACGAGCAGTACTTC
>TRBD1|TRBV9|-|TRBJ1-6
CASSVADRGGSPLHF
TGTGCCAGCAGCGTAGCGGACAGGGGTGGATCACCCCTCCACTTT
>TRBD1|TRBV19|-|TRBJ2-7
CASSMDRDYEQYF
TGTGCCAGTAGTATGGACAGGGACTACGAGCAGTACTTC
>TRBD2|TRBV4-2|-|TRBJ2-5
CASSRGTSGGGEETQYF
TGTGCCAGCAGCCGCGGGACTAGCGGGGGCGGGGAAGAGACCCAGTACTTC